One sample yielded the 13 T cell receptor beta chains listed below, sequenced in a study of early T cells in non-severe SARS-CoV-2 infection. From the 5' RACE reads, TCRdb called clonotypes with MiXCR, one entry per CDR3 protein. In the table there are about 50,000 distinct CDR3 sequences, about 5.3% of which are singletons. The sequencing used whole blood, collected at baseline. These receptors all stem from an adult who was a healthcare worker with PCR-confirmed SARS-CoV-2 infection or an uninfected control (not recorded which).

The chain is built from TRBV25-1 and TRBJ2-5, with D possibly being TRBD1 (6 bases). The CDR3 length is 11 residues. Per the germline V gene, CDR1 is MGHDK and CDR2 is SYGVNS. Trimming cost V 4 bases and J 6 bases, with 6 bases left between them. The DNA of the CDR3 is TGTGCCAGCAGTGGGGACAAGACCCAGTACTTC. This translates into CASSGDKTQYF.

At least ten counts were recorded for this clonotype. The chain recombines TRBV3-1 with TRBJ2-7; 8 bases line up with TRBD2. This CDR3 region has 16 residues. V shed 0 bases and J 4 bases; nucleotides not matched to a gene: 8. The V gene's germline CDR1 is LGHDT and CDR2 YNNKEL (reference sequence). The CDR3 sequence is CASSQDRDSGKYEQYF. For the CDR3, the DNA is TGTGCCAGCAGCCAAGATCGGGATAGCGGGAAATACGAGCAGTACTTC.

This clonotype appeared many times. The chain recombines TRBV6-5 with TRBJ2-4; 7 nucleotides line up with TRBD2. This CDR3 region has 19 residues. With 0 bases clipped from V and 4 bases from J, the junction kept 15 bases outside the gene matches. From germline, CDR1 is MNHEY and CDR2 SVGAGI. CDR3: CASSYSSSSSGKQKNIQYF. CDR3 DNA sequence: TGTGCCAGCAGTTACTCCTCTTCGTCGAGCGGGAAACAGAAAAACATTCAGTACTTC.

The sample holds a few counts of this clonotype. The chain couples TRBV6-1 to TRBJ1-5; TRBD1 matches 8 bases. CDR3 length: 15 amino acids. CDR1 is MNHNS and CDR2 is SASEGT in the germline V gene. V shed 0 bases and J 6 bases; nucleotides not matched to a gene: 4. The CDR3 region has the DNA TGTGCCAGCAGTGAAGCGGTGGGACAGGCTCAGCCCCAGCATTTT. Its protein product is CASSEAVGQAQPQHF.

This clonotype was seen a few times. The chain couples TRBV10-3 to TRBJ2-1; the D gene is possibly TRBD1 (6 bases). This CDR3 comprises 15 residues. V lost 6 bases to trimming and J lost 8 bases, with 20 bases between them. The germline V gene encodes CDR1 ENHRY and CDR2 SYGVKD. The CDR3 reads CAIRRGSTGMDEQFF. CDR3 coding DNA: TGTGCCATCAGGAGGGGGAGCACCGGGATGGATGAGCAGTTCTTC.

This clonotype was detected ten times or more. The chain employs TRBV12-3 or TRBV12-4 and TRBJ2-2; D remains ambiguous. This CDR3 spans 14 amino acids. Trimming shortened V by 5 bases and J by 5 bases, and 12 bases separated the two germline ends. The CDR3 region is CASSKGLSTGELFF. CDR3 sequence (DNA): TGTGCCAGCAGTAAGGGATTATCGACCGGGGAGCTGTTTTTT.

This clonotype was detected many times. The rearrangement uses TRBV15 and TRBJ2-7, with a possible D match to TRBD1 (6 bases). The germline V and J ends were trimmed by 0 bases and 3 bases, with 12 bases remaining between them. CDR3 length equals 15 residues. The V gene's germline CDR1 is LNHNV and CDR2 YYDKDF (reference sequence). The CDR3 coding sequence is TGTGCCACCAGCAGAGATGCAGGACAGAGCTACGAGCAGTACTTC. It is translated as CATSRDAGQSYEQYF.

The gene calls are TRBV4-2 and TRBJ2-3; 8 nucleotides agree with TRBD2. The CDR3 totals 15 residues. Germline V gives CDR1 LGHNA, CDR2 YNFKEQ. V was clipped by 2 bases and J by 0 bases; unmatched bases: 1. The CDR3 DNA reads as TGTGCCAGCAGCCAAACTAGCGGAAGCACAGATACGCAGTATTTT. The encoded protein is CASSQTSGSTDTQYF.

This clonotype was seen repeatedly, ten times or more. V is TRBV7-6 and J is TRBJ2-6; D gene unclear. Deletions cut 4 bases from V and 3 bases from J, with 4 bases between. The CDR3 totals 13 residues. Germline V gene lookup returns CDR1 SGHVS and CDR2 FNYEAQ. CDR3: CASSSSGANVLTF. In nucleotides, the CDR3 is TGTGCCAGCAGCTCCAGTGGGGCCAACGTCCTGACTTTC.

This clonotype was seen repeatedly, ten times or more. This chain joins TRBV20-1 and TRBJ1-6; D ambiguous. V lost 2 bases and J 12 bases, leaving 11 bases between the germline ends. This CDR3 region has 12 residues. Germline V gene data show CDR1 as DFQATT and CDR2 as SNEGSKA (reference sequence). The CDR3, as DNA: TGCAGTGCTAGACCTAATATCGAACCCCTCCACTTT. Its protein product is CSARPNIEPLHF.

This clonotype came up many times. This chain uses TRBV29-1 with TRBJ2-5; possible D gene TRBD1, 6 bases. The CDR3 covers 12 residues. Germline CDR1 is SQVTM and CDR2 is ANQGSEA. Trimming cost V 6 bases and J 2 bases, with 10 bases left between them. The chain's CDR3 is CSVPGHQETQYF. CDR3 sequence (DNA): TGCAGCGTGCCGGGACATCAAGAGACCCAGTACTTC.

This clonotype was detected only a few times. The gene calls are TRBV11-3 and TRBJ2-7, with 9 bases matching TRBD1. The CDR3 sequence is 15 residues long. The germline V gene encodes CDR1 SGHNT and CDR2 YENEEA. V shed 4 bases, J shed 6 bases, and the junction held 10 bases outside the gene matches. CDR3 in amino acids: CASSSAGTGQIEQYF. The CDR3 DNA reads as TGTGCCAGCAGCTCTGCCGGGACAGGGCAAATCGAGCAGTACTTC.

This clonotype showed up many times. The chain is built from TRBV6-5 and TRBJ1-1, with a possible D match to TRBD1 (6 bases). V lost 6 bases and J lost 4, with 12 bases in between. This CDR3 is built from 13 residues. Germline loops: CDR1 MNHEY, CDR2 SVGAGI. The DNA for the CDR3 is TGTGCCAGCAGACTACAGGGCGGCACTGAAGCTTTCTTT. This translates into CASRLQGGTEAFF.